The 5 T cell receptor beta chains below all came from one sample that was sequenced in a study of radiation and T cells in renal cell carcinoma. Some clones are missing from TCRdb's copy, which holds only in-frame ones; the method was immunoSEQ multiplex PCR. The data hold fewer than 200,000 clones, with less than 90% observed a single time. This sample's time point: blood 4 weeks post-SBRT, at nephrectomy. Noted treatment: 15 Gy SBRT to primary tumor, nephrectomy 4 weeks later. This specimen consisted of blood, obtained from a patient whose treatment included radiotherapy and nephrectomy. The receptors originated from a woman in her forties or fifties with renal cell carcinoma.

This clone was observed a single time. J is TRBJ2-7 and V is TRBV2; 14 bases fit TRBD2. The CDR3 extends over 17 amino acids. The V gene's germline CDR1 is SNHLY and CDR2 FYNNEI. The V and J ends lost 7 bases and 4 bases, in that order; junction bases with no gene match: 12. CDR3 protein: CASTLTSGGAEAYEQYF. Written as DNA, the CDR3 is TGTGCCAGCACCCTGACTAGCGGGGGGGCCGAGGCTTACGAGCAGTACTTC.

The rearrangement uses TRBV6-4 and TRBJ1-5, with D possibly being TRBD1 (5 bases). Germline assignment: CDR1 MRHNA and CDR2 SNTAGT. The CDR3 contains 16 residues. The ends were cut back, 7 bases at V and 3 bases at J, with 19 bases in the middle. CDR3 in DNA: TGTGCCAGCACCCTAACGGGGGGAAGGGTCAATCAGCCCCAGCATTTT. This translates into CASTLTGGRVNQPQHF.

This chain uses TRBV19 with TRBJ1-5; 8 bases match TRBD1. The CDR3 length is 15 residues. Germline values: CDR1 LNHDA, CDR2 SQIVND (reference sequence). V trimming: 3 bases; J trimming: 1 base; junction bases outside the gene matches: 2. Here the CDR3 reads CASSIGQGSNQPQHF. CDR3 bases: TGTGCCAGTAGTATCGGACAGGGCAGCAATCAGCCCCAGCATTTT.

This clone was seen only a few times. The chain joins TRBV13 to TRBJ1-1; unclear D gene. CDR1 is PRHDT, CDR2 FYEKMQ, per germline (reference sequence). The CDR3 spans 14 residues. Trimming removed 5 bases from V and 2 bases from J, with 12 bases in between. The CDR3 DNA sequence: TGTGCCAGCAGCCCCAACTTAGGAAACACTGAAGCTTTCTTT. It translates to CASSPNLGNTEAFF. Variable domain in full (rest from reference TRBV13 and TRBJ1-1): AAGVIQSPRHLIKEKRETATLKCYPIPRHDTVYWYQQGPGQDPQFLISFYEKMQSDKGSIPDRFSAQQFSDYHSELNMSSLELGDSALYFCASSPNLGNTEAFFGQGTRLTVV.

This clone has just one count. CDR3 DNA sequence: TGTGCCTGGAGTGTACAAAAAGGGTTACCGAACACCGGGGAGCTGTTTTTT. Its protein is CAWSVQKGLPNTGELFF. V is TRBV30 and J is TRBJ2-2; no clear D gene. The length of the CDR3 is 17 residues. Deletions cut 0 bases from V and 0 bases from J, with 14 bases between. Germline values: CDR1 GTSNPN, CDR2 SVGIG (reference sequence).